The sequence of this T cell receptor (beta chain) was determined in a study of CD8+CD57+ T cells in acquired aplastic anemia. Study at large: Sorted CD4+ and CD8+ cells gave a mean 3.2 ug DNA, range roughly 0.19 to 27.4 ug. An average of about 9.8 million reads for CD4+ cells was obtained from healthy donors. Whole-study findings and limits: Some 30 shared CD8+ CDR3s appeared highly expressed within patients' immunodominant clones. Patients were compared with controls for CD8+ Simpson's diversity, and no significant difference emerged.

TCR beta VDJ and CDR3 profiling used genomic DNA as template. TCRdb fed the reads into MiXCR, producing one record per CDR3 protein. The data contain under 200,000 distinct CDR3 sequences, around 40% of them seen just once; the ten biggest clones take up under 1.2%. Remarks on this clonotype: The target antigen is unknown.

V was pared by 4 bases and J by 7 bases, with 10 bases between. CDR1 is SNHLY, CDR2 FYNNEI, per germline. CDR3 size: 12 residues. Sequenced: sorted CD4+, CD8+, or CD8+CD57+ T cells (not recorded which) from PBMCs. J is TRBJ1-2 and V is TRBV2; the D gene is possibly TRBD1 (6 bases). The TCR originated in a human donor in good health. CDR3 nucleotides: TGTGCCAGCAGTGCACAGGGCTCTGGCTACACCTTC. Residues: CASSAQGSGYTF.